This TCR beta chain came from a study of T cell changes during pregnancy in multiple sclerosis. Trimming took 0 bases from V and 4 from J, leaving 6 bases between them. Per germline, CDR1 SGHNT and CDR2 YENEEA. The CDR3 is 13 amino acids. Clones were sequenced by immunoSEQ multiplex PCR, and TCRdb holds only the in-frame ones, with some missing. The data contain approximately 45,000 clones, around four fifths of them singletons. Specimen: CD4+ T cells from peripheral blood mononuclear cells, collected before pregnancy. The rearrangement joins TRBV11-3 to TRBJ1-1; perhaps TRBD1 as D (5 bases). This TCR came from a female donor with multiple sclerosis, enrolled in a pregnancy study. The CDR3 DNA reads TGTGCCAGCAGCTTAGAGGGGGGCACTGAAGCTTTCTTT. The encoded protein is CASSLEGGTEAFF.